Each of the 18 T cell receptor beta chains below was sequenced from the same sample in a study of blood T cell repertoires in COVID-19. Using immunoSEQ multiplex PCR, the repertoire was profiled, and TCRdb retains in-frame clones only, with some absent. The sample lists just over 150,000 clones, around 84% seen once, with about 8.9% in the top ten. The sequencing sample was made of peripheral blood. Receptors originate from a woman aged 50 to 60 with acute or convalescent COVID-19.

The J gene is TRBJ2-5, the V gene TRBV5-6; 7 nucleotides line up with TRBD1. The germline V gene encodes CDR1 SGHDT and CDR2 YYEEEE. Trimming took 1 base from V and 2 from J; bases not matched to a gene: 2. The CDR3 runs 14 residues. CDR3: CASSLMGQQETQYF. In DNA, the CDR3 is TGTGCCAGCAGCTTGATGGGACAGCAAGAGACCCAGTACTTC.

The V gene is TRBV6-5, the J gene TRBJ1-1, with 7 nucleotides matching TRBD1. The CDR3 loop spans 14 amino acids. V lost 6 bases, J lost 1 base, and 5 bases stayed unmatched. Germline V CDR1 and CDR2: MNHEY, SVGAGI. CDR3 protein: CASRIRQGNTEAFF. CDR3 sequence (DNA): TGTGCCAGCAGAATACGACAGGGGAACACTGAAGCTTTCTTT.

The CDR3 protein is CARSLGTLAGRSGELFF. The CDR3 DNA follows: TGTGCCAGAAGCTTGGGGACACTAGCGGGGCGGTCCGGGGAGCTGTTTTTT. The chain carries TRBV5-3 and TRBJ2-2; 10 bases align to TRBD2. TRBV5-3 is known as an ORF, though its function is uncertain. This CDR3 comprises 17 residues. J gave up 6 bases and V 0 bases, and 8 bases lay outside the gene matches.

This chain links TRBV10-3 with TRBJ2-7; the match to TRBD1 covers 9 bases. The CDR3 covers 12 residues. Germline V gives CDR1 ENHRY, CDR2 SYGVKD. With V trimmed by 9 bases and J by 6 bases, 6 bases remained unmatched. The CDR3 region has the DNA TGTGCCATAACCGGGACAGGGCCCGAGCAGTACTTC. Residues: CAITGTGPEQYF.

This clone was counted between two and nine times. In DNA, the CDR3 is TGTGCCAGTCGCGACAGGGGTAATCAGCCCCAGCATTTT. It is translated as CASRDRGNQPQHF. The chain uses TRBV19 and TRBJ1-5; 8 bases align to TRBD1. CDR1 LNHDA and CDR2 SQIVND come from the germline V gene (reference sequence). V trimming: 8 bases; J trimming: 4 bases; junction bases outside the gene matches: 4. This CDR3 spans 13 amino acids.

V usage is TRBV19 and J usage is TRBJ2-1, with TRBD2 matching 14 bases. V was clipped by 9 bases and J by 6 bases; unmatched bases: 4. There are 14 residues in the CDR3. CDR1 and CDR2 from the germline V gene are LNHDA and SQIVND (reference sequence). CDR3 protein: CASGTSGSRNEQFF. The DNA for the CDR3 is TGTGCCAGCGGGACTAGCGGGAGCCGCAATGAGCAGTTCTTC. Filled out from reference TRBV19 and TRBJ2-1, the complete variable domain reads DGGITQSPKYLFRKEGQNVTLSCEQNLNHDAMYWYRQDPGQGLRLIYYSQIVNDFQKGDIAEGYSVSREKKESFPLTVTSAQKNPTAFYLCASGTSGSRNEQFFGPGTRLTVL.

The chain employs TRBV11-2 and TRBJ1-1, with no clear D. CDR1 is SGHAT, CDR2 FQNNGV, per germline. The V end lost 4 bases, the J end lost 0 bases, and 6 bases lay between the germline ends. The CDR3 loop spans 13 amino acids. This chain's CDR3 is CASSSQLNTEAFF. The CDR3 DNA reads as TGTGCCAGCAGCTCACAGTTGAACACTGAAGCTTTCTTT. Full variable domain (outside the CDR3, taken from reference TRBV11-2 and TRBJ1-1): EAGVAQSPRYKIIEKRQSVAFWCNPISGHATLYWYQQILGQGPKLLIQFQNNGVVDDSQLPKDRFSAERLKGVDSTLKIQPAKLEDSAVYLCASSSQLNTEAFFGQGTRLTVV.

The chain joins TRBV4-1 to TRBJ2-2; no reliable D call. V was clipped by 1 base and J by 7 bases, with 10 bases between them. CDR1 is MGHRA and CDR2 is YSYEKL in the germline V gene. The CDR3 loop spans 14 amino acids. CDR3 residues: CASSQGQASGELFF. The CDR3, as DNA: TGCGCCAGCAGCCAAGGCCAGGCCAGCGGGGAGCTGTTTTTT.

The chain has TRBV30 and TRBJ1-1, with D possibly being TRBD1 (6 bases). The germline CDR1 and CDR2 sequences are GTSNPN and SVGIG (reference sequence). The CDR3 totals 14 residues. The V and J ends lost 4 bases and 3 bases respectively, with 15 bases between them. The DNA of the CDR3 is TGTGCCTGGACCCCAGGGGTATTCGACACTGAAGCTTTCTTT. It yields the protein CAWTPGVFDTEAFF.

The chain joins TRBV14 to TRBJ2-1; 11 bases are a match to TRBD1. J gave up 8 bases and V 3 bases, and 12 bases lay outside the gene matches. The germline gives CDR1 SGHDN, CDR2 FVKESK. The CDR3 totals 17 residues. CDR3 loop: CASSHELGRTGGDEQFF. CDR3 nucleotide sequence: TGTGCCAGCAGCCATGAGTTGGGGCGGACAGGGGGCGATGAGCAGTTCTTC.

This chain links TRBV6-2 or TRBV6-3 with TRBJ1-2, with D unresolved. CDR1 is MNHEY and CDR2 is SVGEGT in the germline V gene. This CDR3 is built from 15 residues. Trimming took 4 bases from V and 3 from J, leaving 15 bases between them. The CDR3 nucleotides are TGTGCCAGCAGTTCTTCCCGGGAAGGACACTATGGCTACACCTTC. It is translated as CASSSSREGHYGYTF.

The table lists this clone with a few counts. The V call is TRBV5-4, the J call TRBJ1-2, with 7 positions matching TRBD1. CDR3 length: 15 residues. Germline loops: CDR1 SGHNT, CDR2 YYREEE (reference sequence). J was trimmed by 6 bases and V by 3 bases; bases with no gene match: 11. Written as DNA, the CDR3 is TGTGCCAGCAGCTCAGCAACCGGGACAGATGATGGCTACACCTTC. Protein sequence: CASSSATGTDDGYTF.

This clone was counted between two and nine times. The chain has TRBV28 and TRBJ2-5; tentative D call: TRBD2 (6 bases). This CDR3 has 15 residues. V was cut by 3 bases and J by 2 bases, with 13 bases left in between. Germline CDR1 and CDR2: MDHEN and SYDVKM. Here the CDR3 reads CASSLRGLGQETQYF. CDR3 DNA: TGTGCCAGCAGTTTGCGGGGACTGGGTCAAGAGACCCAGTACTTC.

This sequence joins TRBV6-6 and TRBJ1-2; D is possibly TRBD1 (6 bases). The CDR3 covers 16 residues. The V gene's germline CDR1 is MNHNY and CDR2 SVGAGI (reference sequence). V was pared by 6 bases and J by 0 bases, with 17 bases between. The CDR3 DNA reads TGTGCCAGCAGCCTCCGGCCGTACAGGGCTAACTATGGCTACACCTTC. Its protein product is CASSLRPYRANYGYTF.

The chain uses TRBV21-1 and TRBJ2-1; TRBD1 is the table's D call and was not checked against the DNA. TRBV21-1 is marked as a pseudogene. The CDR3 is 21 residues long. CDR3 sequence: CASSFALTGGALGGPYNEQFF. DNA for the CDR3: TGTGCCAGCAGTTTCGCCTTGACAGGGGGTGCTCTAGGAGGTCCCTACAATGAGCAGTTCTTC.

This chain joins TRBV7-9 and TRBJ1-2; no clear D gene. V was shortened by 3 bases and J by 8 bases, with 10 bases between the two germline ends. The CDR3 contains 12 residues. In germline, CDR1 is SEHNR, CDR2 FQNEAQ (reference sequence). The CDR3 protein is CASSFPQYGYTF. In nucleotides, the CDR3 is TGTGCCAGCAGCTTCCCGCAGTACGGCTACACCTTC.

The chain employs TRBV7-2 and TRBJ2-7, with 9 positions matching TRBD1. The junction had 8 bases not matched to a gene; V was cut back by 5 bases and J by 6 bases. CDR3 length: 14 amino acids. Germline V CDR1 and CDR2: SGHTA, FQGNSA. Here the CDR3 DNA reads TGTGCCAGCAGCCAGGGGACAGGGTACAGCGAGCAGTACTTC. As protein: CASSQGTGYSEQYF. Filled out from reference TRBV7-2 and TRBJ2-7, the complete variable domain reads GAGVSQSPSNKVTEKGKDVELRCDPISGHTALYWYRQSLGQGLEFLIYFQGNSAPDKSGLPSDRFSAERTGGSVSTLTIQRTQQEDSAVYLCASSQGTGYSEQYFGPGTRLTVT.

This chain links TRBV25-1 with TRBJ2-4; 7 bases are a match to TRBD1. CDR1 is MGHDK, CDR2 SYGVNS, per germline. Unmatched junction bases numbered 3, after V lost 6 bases and J lost 4 bases. This CDR3 comprises 13 residues. CDR3 in DNA: TGTGCCAGCAGACCACAGGGGAAAAACATTCAGTACTTC. It codes for CASRPQGKNIQYF.